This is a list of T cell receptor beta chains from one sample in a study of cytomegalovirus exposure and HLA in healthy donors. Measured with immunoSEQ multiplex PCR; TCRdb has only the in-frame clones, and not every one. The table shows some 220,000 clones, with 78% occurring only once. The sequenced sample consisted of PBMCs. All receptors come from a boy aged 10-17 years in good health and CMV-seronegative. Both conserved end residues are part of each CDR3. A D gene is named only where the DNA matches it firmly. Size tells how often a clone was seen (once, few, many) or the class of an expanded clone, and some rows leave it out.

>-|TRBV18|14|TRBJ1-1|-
CASSQEQGNTEAFF
TGTGCCAGCTCACAGGAACAGGGAAACACTGAAGCTTTCTTT
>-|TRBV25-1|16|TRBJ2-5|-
CASSAIRGSGEETQYF
TGTGCCAGCAGTGCCATTCGGGGATCCGGGGAAGAGACCCAGTACTTC
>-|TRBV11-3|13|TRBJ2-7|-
CASSFRSLYEQYF
TGTGCCAGCAGCTTTAGAAGCCTCTACGAGCAGTACTTC
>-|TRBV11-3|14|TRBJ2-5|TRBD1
CASSSGQGRETQYF
TGTGCCAGCAGCTCGGGACAGGGCCGGGAGACCCAGTACTTC
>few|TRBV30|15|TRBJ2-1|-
CAWSYVASLYNEQFF
TGTGCCTGGAGTTACGTAGCGAGCCTATACAATGAGCAGTTCTTC
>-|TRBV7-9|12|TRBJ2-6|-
CASSLAGNVLTF
TGTGCCAGCAGCTTGGCAGGTAACGTCCTGACTTTC
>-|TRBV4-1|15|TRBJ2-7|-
CASSQTATFSYEQYF
TGCGCCAGCAGCCAAACTGCCACCTTCTCCTACGAGCAGTACTTC
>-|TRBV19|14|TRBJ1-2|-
CASSIDSPNYGYTF
TGTGCCAGTAGTATCGACAGCCCGAACTATGGCTACACCTTC
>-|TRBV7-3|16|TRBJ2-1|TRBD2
CASSSRIAGAQNEQFF
TGTGCCAGCAGCTCCCGGATAGCGGGGGCTCAAAATGAGCAGTTCTTC
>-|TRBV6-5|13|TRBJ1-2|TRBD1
CATSQGAYYGYTF
TGTGCCACCAGTCAGGGGGCTTACTATGGCTACACCTTC
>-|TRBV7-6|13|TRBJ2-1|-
CASSLGPGNEQFF
TGTGCCAGCAGCTTAGGACCAGGCAATGAGCAGTTCTTC
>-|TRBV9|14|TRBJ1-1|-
CASTPGGRNTEAFF
TGTGCCAGCACCCCGGGAGGGCGGAACACTGAAGCTTTCTTT
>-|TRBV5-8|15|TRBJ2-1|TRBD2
CASTRGAGGPNEQFF
TGTGCCAGCACCCGAGGAGCGGGGGGGCCCAATGAGCAGTTCTTC
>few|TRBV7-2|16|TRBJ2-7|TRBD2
CASSFRAGALSYEQYF
TGTGCCAGCAGCTTTAGAGCGGGAGCGCTCTCCTACGAGCAGTACTTC
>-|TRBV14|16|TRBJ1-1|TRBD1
CASSPIWDRMNTEAFF
TGTGCCAGCAGCCCGATTTGGGACAGAATGAACACTGAAGCTTTCTTT
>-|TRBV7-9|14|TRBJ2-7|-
CASSLHTGPYEQYF
TGTGCCAGCAGCTTGCACACAGGACCCTACGAGCAGTACTTC
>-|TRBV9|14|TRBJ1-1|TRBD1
CASSAGGQATEAFF
TGTGCCAGCAGCGCGGGGGGACAGGCTACTGAAGCTTTCTTT
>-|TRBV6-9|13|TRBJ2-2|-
CASSSTVGGELFF
TGTGCCAGCAGTTCCACGGTCGGCGGGGAGCTGTTTTTT
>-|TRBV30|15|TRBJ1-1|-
CAWRRGQSEGTEAFF
TGTGCCTGGAGACGCGGACAGTCGGAAGGGACTGAAGCTTTCTTT
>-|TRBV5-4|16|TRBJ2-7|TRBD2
CASSRQIGLADNEQYF
TGTGCCAGCAGCCGACAGATTGGACTAGCGGATAACGAGCAGTACTTC
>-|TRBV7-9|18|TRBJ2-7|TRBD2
CASSASGLAGGEPYEQYF
TGTGCCAGCAGTGCATCGGGACTAGCGGGAGGGGAGCCCTACGAGCAGTACTTC
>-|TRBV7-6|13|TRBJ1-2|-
CASSLDPAGGYTF
TGTGCCAGCAGCTTAGATCCCGCAGGTGGCTACACCTTC
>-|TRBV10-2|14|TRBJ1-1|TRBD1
CASSLHRGDTEAFF
TGCGCCAGCAGTTTGCACAGGGGAGACACTGAAGCTTTCTTT
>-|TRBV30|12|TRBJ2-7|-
CAWSATGYGQYF
TGTGCCTGGAGTGCGACAGGCTACGGGCAGTACTTC
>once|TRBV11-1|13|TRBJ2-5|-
CASSLIRGETQYF
TGTGCCAGCAGCTTAATCCGGGGGGAGACCCAGTACTTC
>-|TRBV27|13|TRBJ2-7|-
CASRRQMNYEQYF
TGTGCCAGCAGAAGACAGATGAACTACGAGCAGTACTTC
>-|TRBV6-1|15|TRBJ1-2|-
CASSVGPRGDYGYTF
TGTGCCAGCAGTGTCGGTCCCAGGGGTGACTATGGCTACACCTTC
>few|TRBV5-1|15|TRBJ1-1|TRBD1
CASSYSGQGNTEAFF
TGCGCCAGCAGCTACTCGGGACAGGGGAACACTGAAGCTTTCTTT
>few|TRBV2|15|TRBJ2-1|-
CASSEISALYNEQFF
TGTGCCAGCAGTGAAATATCGGCACTATACAATGAGCAGTTCTTC
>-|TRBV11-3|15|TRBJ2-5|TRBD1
CASTKDRGLWETQYF
TGTGCCAGCACCAAGGACAGGGGGCTGTGGGAGACCCAGTACTTC
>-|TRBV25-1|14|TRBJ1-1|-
CASSPPDSYTEAFF
TGTGCCAGCAGTCCCCCGGACAGTTACACTGAAGCTTTCTTT
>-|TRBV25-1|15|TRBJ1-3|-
CASSESRGSGNTIYF
TGTGCCAGCAGTGAATCCAGGGGCTCTGGAAACACCATATATTTT
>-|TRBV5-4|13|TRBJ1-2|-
CASSGTGLDGYTF
TGTGCCAGCAGCGGAACAGGGTTAGACGGCTACACCTTC
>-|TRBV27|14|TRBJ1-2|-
CASSLGSSNYGYTF
TGTGCCAGCAGTTTGGGCAGCTCTAACTATGGCTACACCTTC
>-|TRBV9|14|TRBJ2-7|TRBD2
CASSARLAGYEQYF
TGTGCCAGCAGCGCACGACTAGCGGGATACGAGCAGTACTTC
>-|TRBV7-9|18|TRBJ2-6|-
CASSQGSDRLSGANVLTF
TGTGCCAGCAGCCAAGGCAGCGACAGGTTATCTGGGGCCAACGTCCTGACTTTC
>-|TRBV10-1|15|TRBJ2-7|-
CASVETRGVDHEQYF
TGCGCCAGCGTCGAAACCAGGGGGGTGGATCACGAGCAGTACTTC
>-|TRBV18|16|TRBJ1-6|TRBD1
CASSLRDRADNSPLHF
TGTGCCAGCTCACTAAGAGACAGGGCGGATAATTCACCCCTCCACTTT
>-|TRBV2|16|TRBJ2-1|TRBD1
CASTFETGDLGYEQFF
TGTGCCAGCACGTTCGAGACAGGGGATTTGGGTTATGAGCAGTTCTTC
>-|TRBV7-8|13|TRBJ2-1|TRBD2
CASSFSGPDEQFF
TGTGCCAGCAGCTTTAGCGGGCCCGATGAGCAGTTCTTC
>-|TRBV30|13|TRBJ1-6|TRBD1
CAWTGQANSPLHF
TGTGCCTGGACTGGACAGGCTAATTCACCCCTCCACTTT
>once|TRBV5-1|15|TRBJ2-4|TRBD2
CASSLRLAEQNIQYF
TGCGCCAGCAGCTTGAGACTAGCGGAACAAAACATTCAGTACTTC
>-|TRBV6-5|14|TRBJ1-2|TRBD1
CASSYGGGTYGYTF
TGTGCCAGCAGTTACGGAGGGGGCACCTATGGCTACACCTTC
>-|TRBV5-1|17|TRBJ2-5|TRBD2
CASSPGTSGRYQETQYF
TGCGCCAGCAGCCCGGGGACTAGCGGGAGATACCAAGAGACCCAGTACTTC
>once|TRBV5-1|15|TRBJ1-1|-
CASSLLVTSDTEAFF
TGCGCCAGCAGCTTGCTAGTGACCTCGGACACTGAAGCTTTCTTT
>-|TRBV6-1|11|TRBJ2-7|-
CASSDLYEQYF
TGTGCCAGCAGTGACCTCTACGAGCAGTACTTC
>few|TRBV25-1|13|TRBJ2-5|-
CASSEYFEETQYF
TGTGCCAGCAGTGAATACTTTGAGGAGACCCAGTACTTC
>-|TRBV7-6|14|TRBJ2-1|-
CASSLEAVGGGQFF
TGTGCCAGCAGCTTAGAGGCGGTGGGAGGGGGGCAGTTCTTC
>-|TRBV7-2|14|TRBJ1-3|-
CASSTLVRSNTIYF
TGTGCCAGCAGCACTCTGGTCAGGTCAAACACCATATATTTT
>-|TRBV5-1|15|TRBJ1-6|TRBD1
CASSLAGTGRSPLHF
TGCGCCAGCAGCTTGGCCGGGACAGGGCGATCACCCCTCCACTTT
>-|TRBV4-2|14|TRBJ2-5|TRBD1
CASSPDRGRETQYF
TGTGCCAGCAGCCCGGACAGGGGGCGGGAGACCCAGTACTTC
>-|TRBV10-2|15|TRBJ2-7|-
CASSSDRSSSYEQYF
TGCGCCAGCAGTTCTGACAGGTCGAGCTCCTACGAGCAGTACTTC
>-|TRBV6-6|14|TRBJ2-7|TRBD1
CASSFRQGSMGQYF
TGTGCCAGCAGTTTTAGACAGGGGTCGATGGGGCAGTACTTC